This T cell receptor beta chain appears in the sequencing data of a study of cytomegalovirus exposure and HLA in healthy donors. Study-level findings and limits: Listed as cytomegalovirus-associated were 150 to 200 TCR beta chains.

The V gene's germline CDR1 is LNHDA and CDR2 SQIVND (reference sequence). CDR3 length: 15 amino acids. Deletions cut 5 bases from V and 2 bases from J, with 16 bases between. Healthy bone marrow donors supplied every sample. In the case of this clone: No antigen is known for it.

Primers included in the PCR were 60 Vbeta and 13 Jbeta primers. The table came from immunoSEQ multiplex PCR; TCRdb's copy has only in-frame clones and leaves some out. The table includes about 190,000 clones, roughly three quarters detected once. What was sequenced was PBMCs. The clonotype was recovered from a woman aged 18-29 years in good health and CMV-seronegative. The J gene is TRBJ2-7, the V gene TRBV19; the D gene is possibly TRBD2 (6 bases). The CDR3 region has the DNA TGTGCCAGTAGTGCCCCGGGGACGGGAGCCTACGAGCAGTACTTC. The encoded protein is CASSAPGTGAYEQYF.